This entry concerns a single TCR beta chain. This clone was recorded a few times. Its antigen target is currently unknown. No clone much larger than this one lies a single base away; base qualities are absent. In total, 630 or so healthy bone marrow donors made up the cohort. At the time of sampling, all cohort members were nominally healthy, though unrecorded immune exposures were likely present. The donor was CMV seropositive and was included in the group of some 290 seropositive cohort members. A peripheral blood sample was collected from each donor, and TCR beta sequencing was performed on peripheral blood mononuclear cells. The Qiagen DNeasy Blood Extraction Kit was used to extract genomic DNA from the blood cell samples. The data were obtained in a study of cytomegalovirus exposure and HLA in healthy donors (dated by TCRdb to about 2017). Looking at the study overall: An earlier analysis of 587 of the donors reported about 250 Gb of sequence data and 117 million unique TCR beta sequences from about 180 million T cells. HLA typing included class I and class II loci at four-digit resolution. An earlier analysis of about 620 of the donors applied high-throughput TCR beta sequencing to assess whether each TCR beta V gene segment acted as functional or pseudogenic. High-throughput TCR immunosequencing, statistical association of individual TCRs with disease status, and machine learning were combined to predict cytomegalovirus infection status. The later analysis used no new phenotypic data to find candidate immune exposures, relying instead on TCR beta sequences and their occurrence across donors. Typing coverage differed by locus: A, B, C, DRB1 and DQB1 were typed in roughly 620-630 donors, DQA1 in approximately 520, DPA1 in around 600, and DPB1 in just under 490. Every discovery cohort repertoire had been produced on one sequencing platform. A separate validation cohort of 100 to 150 different subjects was used in addition to the 666-subject first cohort. The study aimed to test whether cataloging public T cell receptors could reveal signatures of past pathogen exposure. Across approximately 420 genotyped donors of the cohort, an average of approximately 200,000 unique TCR beta nucleotide sequences per donor were sequenced, and 15% to 20% of those sequences were non-productive. Donor age, sex, ethnicity and CMV serostatus were collected together with the repertoire data. Of the roughly 400 genotyped donors, about 84% fell in the genetic ancestry cluster associated with self-reported Caucasian donors. Roughly 290 gigabases of sequencing data and around 85 million unique TCR sequences made up an early release that covered 640 HLA-typed donors. Roughly 5 DR-DQ haplotypes were handled as single units for association and clustering, since linkage in the cohort was strong. The T cell repertoires of about 700 subjects were profiled by immunosequencing and related to cytomegalovirus serostatus. A later analysis re-analyzed previously published TCR beta repertoires from about 600 donors and added high-resolution HLA genotyping to study TCR occurrence patterns. Genome-wide SNP genotypes for about 65% of the 666 donors were used in a later genetic analysis, which treated that subset as a discovery cohort. Results and caveats for the whole study, not just this receptor: In the study, 150 to 200 TCR beta chains were listed as associated with cytomegalovirus. In vitro tests confirmed that a few of the cytomegalovirus-associated TCR beta chains recognize cytomegalovirus antigens. A later genetic analysis reported fewer N-insertions in productive TCRs among donors in an Asian-associated ancestry cluster than the approximately 670-donor mean. Roughly uniform sequencing depth across donors was assumed in presence/absence analyses, although this assumption may not hold. The earlier analysis of 587 of the donors excluded some 15 rarely observed V segments, including chromosome 9 orphons, because counts were too low. V-gene and J-gene trimming of TCR beta chains was associated with a missense DCLRE1C variant in a later genetic analysis, and the association was replicated in an independent cohort. Most TCR sequences were observed very rarely across donors, whereas some public TCRs were present in many individuals. Most CMV-associated TCR beta chains appeared to be HLA-restricted in a later analysis, and the HLA associations seemed to be driven largely by CMV exposure. Because some donors lacked HLA typing at each locus, the association tests relied only on the typed subset. A cluster of highly shared sequence variants was judged likely to represent a technical artifact of the sequencing pipeline. A further reported finding was that TCR beta sequences accurately predicted the HLA-A and HLA-B alleles for most subjects in the first cohort. Specific HLA alleles were associated with 15,000 to 20,000 TCR beta sequences at a false discovery rate of 0.05 in a later analysis. In a later analysis, HLA-associated TCR beta chains were found to be more clonally expanded and to have lower generation probabilities than equally common non-associated chains. According to a later analysis, TCR association rates differed among HLA loci, with DRB1 alleles showing the most associated TCRs and HLA-C alleles showing the fewest. The authors suggested that the approach could potentially be extended to other disease states and immunological phenotypes. Immune exposure information for the cohort was limited to CMV serostatus. The cohort was sequenced for TCR beta chains only, and without alpha or paired-chain data the features that could be detected were limited. When HLA alleles, especially DR and DQ, strongly co-occurred, attributing TCR associations to individual alleles was difficult. An earlier analysis of approximately 540 of the donors showed that most TCR beta V segments appeared in productive rearrangements either about 87% or about 30% of the time, which broadly matched IMGT annotations. The 87-base-pair reads could not distinguish some IMGT-functional V segments, including TRBV6-2 and TRBV6-3, so those segments were excluded. Linkage disequilibrium might explain the correlated functional status among segregating V segments, but an unknown experimental factor could not be excluded. The classifier was reported to diagnose cytomegalovirus status with high specificity and sensitivity in both the original and validation cohorts. In a later analysis, several top co-occurrence clusters were reported to appear linked to parvovirus B19, influenza, CMV and Epstein-Barr virus.

For this chain, trimming is 3 bases at the V end and 5 bases at the J end, and the number of junction bases without a gene match is 6. Per the germline V gene, MGHRA is the CDR1 and YSYEKL is the CDR2. The CDR3, cysteine through phenylalanine, is 15 amino acids long. The retained sequence is limited to the CDR3, 45 bases, with the frame set at the first base. Library preparation employed the immunoSEQ multiplex PCR assay. The multiplex PCR relied on a mix of 60 forward primers for TCR Vbeta segments and 13 reverse primers for TCR Jbeta segments. The CDR3 region of rearranged TCR beta genes was amplified from genomic DNA by a multiplex PCR assay. The Illumina HiSeq System was used to sequence the amplified TCR beta libraries as 87-base-pair reads. The study's processing was this. Across the 600 to 700 repertoires, a later analysis counted 60 million to 90 million unique TCR beta chains, around 11 million of which were shared by at least two donors. A nearest-neighbor algorithm error-corrected the raw reads and collapsed the reads into unique sequences, merging closely related sequences to remove PCR and sequencing errors. CDR3 sequences were aligned to IMGT reference sequences to assign V, D and J gene segments. For a sequence to be retained, a match of at least six nucleotides was required to both a V gene segment and a J gene segment. Rearrangements were classified as productive when the CDR3 lacked stop codons and remained in frame with V and J, and all other rearrangements were classified as non-productive. Following IMGT convention, CDR3 was defined as the stretch from the second conserved V-encoded cysteine to the conserved J-encoded phenylalanine. In an earlier analysis of around 600 of the donors, sequences lacking an unambiguous match to a single V gene segment were excluded. In an earlier analysis of several hundred of the donors, V segments were called functional above 56.7% productive rearrangements and were called segregating when the between-donor standard deviation exceeded 5%. A statistical classification framework was developed to diagnose cytomegalovirus status using the catalog of TCR beta chain sequences. V and J gene assignment, in a later analysis, came from comparing TCR nucleotide sequences with IMGT/GENE-DB human TR gene sequences. Using the TCRdist pipeline, a later analysis assigned CDR3 sequences along with most-parsimonious VDJ recombination scenarios. In a later analysis, each TCR beta chain was defined by its CDR3 amino acid sequence together with its V-gene family, and reads without a unique V-gene family were excluded. To address suspected cross-contamination and a sequencing artifact, a later analysis removed around 600 highly shared, low-generation-probability nucleotide sequences. In a later analysis, a clonal expansion index for each public chain was calculated from normalized within-repertoire ranks of inferred template counts. Generation probabilities in a later analysis came from a VDJ recombination model fitted to out-of-frame rearrangements, and those results were checked against IGoR. In a later analysis, hypergeometric tests were used to score TCR-TCR, TCR-HLA and TCR-CMV co-occurrence, with a repertoire-size bias correction applied to TCR pairs. A later analysis estimated false discovery rates by permuting HLA or CMV assignments 20 times. A later analysis grouped co-occurring TCRs with DBSCAN, adding TCRdist sequence similarity when clustering within HLA-allele-positive subsets. For co-occurrence clustering, repertoires with fewer than 30,000 or more than 120,000 public chains were excluded, along with four or five repertoires with anomalous nucleotide sharing. TCRdb limited this immuneACCESS table to in-frame rearrangements with V and J called. A share of clones is missing; checked studies link under half to unresolved V genes, and the rest is unexplained. That table supplies the V and J calls and clone size; D and trimming were determined from the DNA. The sample table holds about 150,000 clones, of which approximately 63% were seen once. 2% to 2.5% of the sample is taken by the ten largest.

The rearrangement joined TRBV4-1 to TRBJ2-7; TRBD2 aligns with 11 central bases. The sample comprised PBMCs. The receptor was derived from a woman aged 55-69 years in good health and CMV-seropositive. The DNA sequence is as follows: TGCGCCAGCAGCCAGGTAGCGGGAGGGCCCGACGAGCAGTACTTC. It specifies CASSQVAGGPDEQYF.